The source of this T cell receptor beta chain is a study of identical twins. TCRdb independently ran MiXCR on the 5' RACE reads; one entry per CDR3 protein. The table has roughly 280,000 distinct CDR3 sequences, over 8.5% seen once. Study conclusions and caveats: Zero-insertion results could be subject to partial confounding by invariant MAIT and iNKT cells.

V shed 4 bases and J shed 2 bases, with 14 bases lying between them. The CDR3 runs 15 residues. CDR1 MNHEY and CDR2 SMNVEV come from the germline V gene (reference sequence). This clonotype showed up just a few times. Its specificity is unknown. The same specimen was also included in a second study, on yellow fever vaccine responses in identical twins. As that report states: It has been reported that, in twins, the vaccine T cell response seemed partly convergent and partly personalized.

The genes are TRBV27 and TRBJ2-5; D possibly corresponds to TRBD1 (5 bases). The receptor was derived from a woman between 18 and 29 years old in good health. Sequencing was performed on CD8+ T cells sorted from blood. CDR3 region: CASSSPSQEQETQYF. CDR3 nucleotides: TGTGCCAGCAGTTCCCCTTCACAGGAACAAGAGACCCAGTACTTC.